This T cell receptor beta chain originates from a study of CD8 T cells in Susac syndrome. This CDR3 region has 15 residues. The germline gives CDR1 SGDLS, CDR2 YYNGEE. The trim removed 2 bases at V and 7 bases at J, leaving 7 bases unmatched. Random hexamers were used to reverse transcribe the RNA input (roughly 0.5 to 1 ug). One entry per CDR3 protein results from TCRdb running MiXCR on the immunoSEQ multiplex PCR reads. The table has 210,000 or so distinct CDR3 sequences, 80% to 95% seen once; the top ten hold approximately 0.13%. Blood CD8+ and CD4+ T cells underwent high-throughput TCR beta sequencing. Negative isolation was used for CD8+ and CD4+ T cells and FACS enrichment for TEMRA cells.

The rearrangement uses TRBV9 and TRBJ2-1; 9 positions agree with TRBD2. Sequenced input: CD8+ T cells from PBMCs. The TCR sequence derives from a human donor with multiple sclerosis. The CDR3 DNA reads as TGTGCCAGCAGCGTGGGCGGGGGGGCCAAGAATGAGCAGTTCTTC. Amino acid sequence: CASSVGGGAKNEQFF.